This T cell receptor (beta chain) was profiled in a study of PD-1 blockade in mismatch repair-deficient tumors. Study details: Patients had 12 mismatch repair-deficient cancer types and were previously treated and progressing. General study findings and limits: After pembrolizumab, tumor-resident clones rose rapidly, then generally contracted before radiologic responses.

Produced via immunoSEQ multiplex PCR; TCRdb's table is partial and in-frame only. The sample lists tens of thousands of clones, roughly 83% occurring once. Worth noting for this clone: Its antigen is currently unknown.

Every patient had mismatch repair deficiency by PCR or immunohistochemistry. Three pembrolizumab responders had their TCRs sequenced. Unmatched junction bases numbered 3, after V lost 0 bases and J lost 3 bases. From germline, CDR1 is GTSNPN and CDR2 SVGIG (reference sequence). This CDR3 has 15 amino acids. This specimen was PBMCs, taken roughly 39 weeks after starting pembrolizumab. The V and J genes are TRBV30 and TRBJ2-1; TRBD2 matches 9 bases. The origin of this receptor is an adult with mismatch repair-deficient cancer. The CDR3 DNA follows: TGTGCCTGGAGTGTTTATAGCGGGGGCTACAATGAGCAGTTCTTC. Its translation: CAWSVYSGGYNEQFF.